This T cell receptor beta chain appears in the sequencing data of a study of OX40 agonist ivuxolimab in advanced cancers. Turning to the study itself: Ivuxolimab doses were 0.01, 0.1, 0.3, 1.5, 3 or 10 mg/kg every 2 weeks.

V shed 0 bases and J shed 7 bases, with 16 bases lying between them. This CDR3 comprises 15 residues. CDR1 and CDR2 (germline): MNHNS, SASEGT. TCRdb's table, derived via immunoSEQ multiplex PCR, lists solely in-frame clones and lacks some. The sample contains 70,000 or so clones, 91% of which appear only once. The study's findings and limits: Within 6 weeks, CD4+ and CD8+ blood T cells expanded clonally at 0.1 to 3.0 mg/kg.

If patients had autoimmune disease history or systemic immunosuppression, they were excluded. For this clone: Its antigen remains unidentified.

The clonotype was recovered from an adult with an advanced solid tumor such as melanoma, head and neck, liver or kidney cancer. The rearrangement links TRBV6-1 to TRBJ2-7; D unclear. The source was CD4+ or CD8+ T cells sorted from blood, collected in a trial of the OX40 agonist ivuxolimab. For the CDR3, the DNA is TGTGCCAGCAGTGAAGCGCTTGTTAGGTTCTGGGAGCAGTACTTC. Its protein is CASSEALVRFWEQYF.